Below, 20 T cell receptor beta chains from the same sample are listed, as sequenced in a study of PD-1 and CTLA-4 blockade in melanoma. Assay: immunoSEQ multiplex PCR; the TCRdb copy retains only in-frame clones and omits some. The sample records about 31,000 clones, around 93% being singletons. This specimen was CD8+ T cells from peripheral blood, taken from a patient given anti-PD-1 treatment. Every receptor here comes from a human donor with melanoma.

The CDR3 region has the DNA TGTGCCAGCAGCTTAGAGACGGGAGGCGACACCGGGGAGCTGTTTTTT. It codes for CASSLETGGDTGELFF. The chain has TRBV7-9 and TRBJ2-2, with 7 nucleotides matching TRBD2. The CDR3 runs 16 residues. The J segment lost 3 bases and the V segment lost 1 base, leaving 5 bases of the junction unmatched. CDR1 and CDR2 from the germline V gene are SEHNR and FQNEAQ (reference sequence).

CDR3 protein: CASSKALGMRWNRGYSNQPQHF. DNA for the CDR3: TGTGCCAGCAGCAAAGCGCTTGGTATGCGGTGGAATAGAGGATATAGCAATCAGCCCCAGCATTTT. This chain links TRBV21-1 with TRBJ1-5. TRBV21-1 is a pseudogene segment. The CDR3 has 22 residues.

This clone has just one count. The chain links TRBV27 to TRBJ2-7; a weak D match, TRBD1 (6 bases). The germline gives CDR1 MNHEY, CDR2 SMNVEV (reference sequence). This CDR3 comprises 14 residues. Trimming cost V 5 bases and J 2 bases, with 13 bases left between them. CDR3 sequence: CASSQGMKTYEQYF. The DNA for the CDR3 is TGTGCCAGCAGTCAGGGGATGAAAACCTACGAGCAGTACTTC.

This sequence joins TRBV29-1 and TRBJ2-1; the D is unclear. The V gene lost 0 bases and the J gene lost 3 bases, with 9 bases spanning the gap. CDR1 is SQVTM and CDR2 is ANQGSEA in the germline V gene. The CDR3 is made up of 14 amino acids. The CDR3 protein is CSVEDLLDYNEQFF. The CDR3 DNA follows: TGCAGCGTTGAAGATCTACTGGACTACAATGAGCAGTTCTTC.

DNA of the CDR3: TGTGCCAGCAGTTTACATAGACAGGCAACTAATGAAAAACTGTTTTTT. Translating it yields CASSLHRQATNEKLFF. The chain combines TRBV28 with TRBJ1-4, with D possibly TRBD1 on 6 matching bases. CDR3 length equals 16 residues. CDR1 and CDR2 (germline): MDHEN, SYDVKM. Trimming left V 2 bases short and J 0 bases short, with 10 bases between. Using reference TRBV28 and TRBJ1-4 for the parts outside the CDR3, the full variable domain is DVKVTQSSRYLVKRTGEKVFLECVQDMDHENMFWYRQDPGLGLRLIYFSYDVKMKEKGDIPEGYSVSREKKERFSLILESASTNQTSMYLCASSLHRQATNEKLFFGSGTQLSVL.

V gene TRBV7-9 combines with J gene TRBJ1-2, with D possibly being TRBD1 (6 bases). The length of the CDR3 is 15 residues. V was cut by 1 base and J by 8 bases, with 17 bases left in between. Germline CDR1 is SEHNR and CDR2 is FQNEAQ (reference sequence). The DNA of the CDR3 is TGTGCCAGCAGCTTAGAATTGTTGGCAGGGGAAGGCTACACCTTC. Residues: CASSLELLAGEGYTF.

In DNA form, the CDR3 reads TGTGCCAGCAGTTTAGCGGACAGGGCCTACAATGAGCAGTTCTTC. This gives the protein CASSLADRAYNEQFF. The V and J genes are TRBV27 and TRBJ2-1; 8 bases match TRBD1. This CDR3 is built from 15 residues. V lost 2 bases to trimming and J lost 2 bases; unmatched junction nucleotides: 2. CDR1 is MNHEY, CDR2 SMNVEV, per germline (reference sequence).

This clone occurred once. The rearrangement links TRBV4-1 to TRBJ1-6; TRBD1 matches at 9 bases. The CDR3 has 14 residues. V shed 4 bases and J 7 bases; nucleotides not matched to a gene: 2. Germline V gene lookup returns CDR1 MGHRA and CDR2 YSYEKL. The CDR3 coding sequence is TGCGCCAGCAGCCGGACAGGGGCAAATTCACCCCTCCACTTT. Encoded protein: CASSRTGANSPLHF.

The chain carries TRBV15 and TRBJ1-5; D possibly corresponds to TRBD1 (5 bases). Germline CDR1 and CDR2: LNHNV and YYDKDF (reference sequence). The CDR3 loop spans 15 amino acids. Between the trimmed V and J ends, which lost 0 bases and 0 bases, there was a span of 6 bases. The CDR3 DNA sequence: TGTGCCACCAGCAGAGAAGGGGATAGCAATCAGCCCCAGCATTTT. Protein sequence: CATSREGDSNQPQHF.

CDR3 in amino acids: CASSFSPGTYEQYF. The CDR3 DNA is TGCGCCAGCAGCTTTAGTCCGGGCACCTACGAGCAGTACTTC. The V call is TRBV5-1, the J call TRBJ2-7, with D uncertain. V shed 2 bases and J shed 2 bases, with 11 bases lying between them. Germline CDR1 and CDR2: SGHRS and YFSETQ. This CDR3 region has 14 residues.

This clone came up a few times. V usage is TRBV7-8 and J usage is TRBJ2-7, with no clear D. CDR1 and CDR2 from the germline V gene are SGHVS and FQNEAQ. The CDR3 covers 13 residues. Trimming stripped 0 bases from V and 2 bases from J, with 5 bases between. The chain's CDR3 is CASSLAAPYEQYF. The CDR3, as DNA: TGTGCCAGCAGCTTAGCGGCACCCTACGAGCAGTACTTC.

The chain couples TRBV4-1 to TRBJ2-2; 14 nucleotides line up with TRBD2. The CDR3 contains 19 residues. Germline CDR1 is MGHRA and CDR2 is YSYEKL. V gave up 1 base and J gave up 10 bases; unmatched junction bases: 14. The CDR3 here is CASSQVPGLAGVKFEELFF. CDR3 coding DNA: TGCGCCAGCAGCCAAGTCCCGGGACTAGCGGGAGTTAAATTTGAGGAGCTGTTTTTT.

The chain combines TRBV5-4 with TRBJ2-5; D not certain. CDR1 and CDR2 from the germline V gene are SGHNT and YYREEE (reference sequence). With 1 base removed from V and 2 bases from J, the gap between germline ends came to 12 bases. This CDR3 has 15 amino acids. CDR3 region: CASSLTSVSQETQYF. The CDR3 nucleotides read TGTGCCAGCAGCTTGACGTCTGTTTCACAAGAGACCCAGTACTTC.

CDR3 amino acids: CASRPEVQGPEAFF. CDR3 DNA sequence: TGTGCCAGCAGGCCCGAGGTGCAAGGCCCTGAAGCTTTCTTT. The chain carries TRBV28 and TRBJ1-1; D not certain. CDR1 is MDHEN, CDR2 SYDVKM, per germline. V was pared by 6 bases and J by 6 bases, with 17 bases between. CDR3 length equals 14 residues.

DNA of the CDR3: TGTGCCAGCAGTGAGGCAGGGAGCTACACCTTC. Encoded protein: CASSEAGSYTF. The chain recombines TRBV6-1 with TRBJ1-2; perhaps TRBD1 as D (5 bases). Trimming removed 3 bases at V and 9 bases at J, with 8 bases between. This CDR3 has 11 amino acids. Germline CDR1 is MNHNS and CDR2 is SASEGT.

V usage is TRBV10-2 and J usage is TRBJ1-2, with 7 bases matching TRBD1. From germline, CDR1 is WSHSY and CDR2 SAAADI. V trimming: 10 bases; J trimming: 5 bases; junction bases outside the gene matches: 13. The CDR3 is made up of 14 amino acids. The CDR3 sequence: CATSPIGQDYGYTF. DNA of the CDR3: TGCGCCACTTCTCCAATAGGACAGGATTATGGCTACACCTTC.

V usage is TRBV4-1 and J usage is TRBJ2-5, with 12 bases fitting TRBD2. This CDR3 has 20 residues. J gave up 5 bases and V 1 base, and 17 bases lay outside the gene matches. Germline V gene lookup returns CDR1 MGHRA and CDR2 YSYEKL. The CDR3, as DNA: TGCGCCAGCAGCCAAGTATTGGCTAGCGGGGGGGCAGGTGATGCGGAGACCCAGTACTTC. Translation gives CASSQVLASGGAGDAETQYF.

This clone occurred a few times. Other DNA sequences in this specimen translate into the identical CDR3. The chain combines TRBV5-1 with TRBJ1-1; D perhaps matches TRBD1 (6 bases). The CDR3 sequence is 14 residues long. Germline assignment: CDR1 SGHRS and CDR2 YFSETQ. V was clipped by 0 bases and J by 3 bases, with 9 bases between them. The CDR3 coding sequence is TGCGCCAGCAGCTTGGCCGGGGGCTACACTGAAGCTTTCTTT. Its translation is CASSLAGGYTEAFF.

The chain links TRBV13 to TRBJ2-2, with 7 bases that match TRBD2. Germline-derived CDR1 and CDR2 are PRHDT and FYEKMQ (reference sequence). V lost 5 bases and J lost 1; bases outside the gene matches: 10. The CDR3 is made up of 17 amino acids. CDR3 region: CASSRPGDYRNTGELFF. DNA for the CDR3: TGTGCCAGCAGCCGACCTGGGGACTACCGGAACACCGGGGAGCTGTTTTTT.

The chain links TRBV6-6 to TRBJ2-4, with 12 bases aligning to TRBD1. V was clipped by 5 bases and J by 10 bases; unmatched bases: 9. CDR3 length: 15 amino acids. Germline V lookup: CDR1 MNHNY, CDR2 SVGAGI (reference sequence). The CDR3 DNA reads TGTGCCAGCAGTACCTGGTGGGACAGGGGGCAAATTCAGTACTTC. The encoded protein is CASSTWWDRGQIQYF.